This T cell receptor (beta chain) originates from a study of T cells after yellow fever vaccination. Study background: SMART-Seq v4 Ultra Low Input prepared libraries from low-cell fractions.

Study-wide findings and caveats: Abundant bulk-population clonotypes could contaminate the FACS-sorted repertoires.

TCRdb reanalysed the 5' RACE reads using MiXCR and keeps one entry per CDR3 protein. Among around 600,000 distinct CDR3 sequences, 9% to 15% were seen once, and the ten largest hold 15%. The CDR3 runs to 13 residues. Trimming at V came to 8 bases and at J to 4 bases, leaving 7 bases not matched to a gene. In germline, CDR1 is MNHNY, CDR2 SVGAGI (reference sequence). Note on this clonotype: Its antigen remains unknown.

The material was PBMCs, obtained on the day of the yellow fever booster vaccination. The chain employs TRBV6-6 and TRBJ1-1; TRBD1 agrees at 7 bases. The receptor's source is a man aged 30-40 years who received the YFV17D yellow fever vaccine. Written as DNA, the CDR3 is TGTGCCAGCGGATTACAGGGGCCCACTGAAGCTTTCTTT. Translation: CASGLQGPTEAFF.